This T cell receptor (beta chain) derives from a study of tumor-infiltrating lymphocytes in oesophageal squamous cell carcinoma listed by TCRdb under 2016. Spanning cysteine to phenylalanine, the CDR3 consists of 15 amino acids. The sequence is cut down to CDR3 DNA, 45 bases in frame from base 1. A distance of 15 bases separates the germline ends of V and J, which lose 2 bases and 7 bases respectively. The germline V gene provides CDR1 SGHTA and CDR2 FQGNSA. Comment on this clonotype: Its antigen is unknown. No quality values exist for individual bases; no much larger clone is one base distant.

The library was obtained by PCR. TCRdb shows the sequencer as Illumina HiSeq 2000. The raw public data were reprocessed by TCRdb itself: fastp quality trimming at Q25, MiXCR clonotype calling, in-frame beta chains only. CDR3 protein duplicates are merged, each entry listing the most common genes and DNA. This sample comprises roughly 14,000 distinct CDR3 sequences, 46% of them detected only once. The ten largest account for around 42% of the sample. The receptor was isolated from a male donor with esophageal squamous cell carcinoma. Specimen: blood. The chain was built from TRBV7-2 and TRBJ1-5; TRBD1 is possibly the D segment (5 matching bases). At the DNA level, the sequence is TGTGCCAGCAGCTTAAGTTGGGGGGTAAGCCAGCCCCAGCATTTT. Its protein reads: CASSLSWGVSQPQHF.